Sequencing of this TCR beta chain was carried out in a study of blood T cells in healthy people across ages. Primed by a sample-barcoded 5' primer and a J-beta primer mix, a second PCR proceeded for 7 to 11 cycles. TCRdb fed the 5' RACE reads into MiXCR, producing one record per CDR3 protein. The table includes about 1 million distinct CDR3 sequences, less than 50% detected once. The germline CDR1 and CDR2 sequences are SGHDN and FVKESK. The ends were cut back, 4 bases at V and 6 bases at J, with 22 bases in the middle. The CDR3 is 17 residues long. Material: blood. This sequence joins TRBV14 and TRBJ2-1; a weak D match, TRBD2 (7 bases). The TCR comes from a woman aged 60 to 75 in good health. The CDR3 DNA follows: TGTGCCAGCAGCCCTCACTTTAGGGGGGGGGCGACCAATGAGCAGTTCTTC. This codes for CASSPHFRGGATNEQFF.